The 6 T cell receptor beta chains reported below all come from one sample, sequenced in a study of blood T cell repertoires in COVID-19. The data were produced by immunoSEQ multiplex PCR, yet TCRdb's version contains in-frame clones alone and is incomplete. The sample yields about 370,000 clones, 91% seen once. Sequencing used PBMCs or T cells enriched from blood (not recorded which). All receptors derive from a woman in her thirties or forties who had been exposed to COVID-19.

The rearrangement links TRBV12-3 or TRBV12-4 to TRBJ1-2, with D perhaps matching TRBD1 (6 bases). This CDR3 is built from 11 residues. V lost 8 bases and J 6 bases, leaving 10 bases between the germline ends. Here the CDR3 DNA reads TGTGCCAGCCGACAGGTGAATGGCTACACCTTC. Encoded protein: CASRQVNGYTF.

The V and J genes are TRBV6-5 and TRBJ1-3, with TRBD1 matching 7 bases. The CDR3 has 14 amino acids. V shed 6 bases and J 3 bases; nucleotides not matched to a gene: 5. Germline CDR1 reads MNHEY; CDR2 reads SVGAGI. The CDR3 sequence is CASRSGTVGNTIYF. The CDR3 DNA is TGTGCCAGCAGATCCGGGACAGTTGGAAACACCATATATTTT.

The rearrangement links TRBV5-4 to TRBJ2-7; weak D call: TRBD2 (6 bases). Trimming left V 5 bases short and J 6 bases short, with 18 bases between. Germline V CDR1 and CDR2: SGHNT, YYREEE (reference sequence). This CDR3 region has 14 residues. The CDR3 DNA sequence: TGTGCCAGCAGGGAGGGACTTTATGCAGGCGAGCAGTACTTC. As protein: CASREGLYAGEQYF.

This chain links TRBV7-8 with TRBJ2-5, with 8 bases that match TRBD1. J gave up 1 base and V 3 bases, and 4 bases lay outside the gene matches. Germline values: CDR1 SGHVS, CDR2 FQNEAQ. The CDR3 is 15 amino acids. The CDR3 here is CASSLPGTGQETQYF. The DNA of the CDR3 is TGTGCCAGCAGCTTGCCCGGGACAGGCCAAGAGACCCAGTACTTC.

V gene TRBV6-5 combines with J gene TRBJ1-5; 8 bases are shared with TRBD1. The CDR3 is made up of 11 amino acids. From germline, CDR1 is MNHEY and CDR2 SVGAGI. J gave up 11 bases and V 6 bases, and 3 bases lay outside the gene matches. In nucleotides, the CDR3 is TGTGCCAGCAGACTGGACAGGGCCCAGCATTTT. It translates to CASRLDRAQHF.

The chain joins TRBV7-3 to TRBJ2-3; D ambiguous. This CDR3 comprises 14 residues. Germline V lookup: CDR1 SGHTA, CDR2 FQGTGA. Trimming stripped 3 bases from V and 4 bases from J, with 11 bases between. Written as DNA, the CDR3 is TGTGCCAGCAGCTTCAGGATTAACTCAGATACGCAGTATTTT. It encodes CASSFRINSDTQYF.